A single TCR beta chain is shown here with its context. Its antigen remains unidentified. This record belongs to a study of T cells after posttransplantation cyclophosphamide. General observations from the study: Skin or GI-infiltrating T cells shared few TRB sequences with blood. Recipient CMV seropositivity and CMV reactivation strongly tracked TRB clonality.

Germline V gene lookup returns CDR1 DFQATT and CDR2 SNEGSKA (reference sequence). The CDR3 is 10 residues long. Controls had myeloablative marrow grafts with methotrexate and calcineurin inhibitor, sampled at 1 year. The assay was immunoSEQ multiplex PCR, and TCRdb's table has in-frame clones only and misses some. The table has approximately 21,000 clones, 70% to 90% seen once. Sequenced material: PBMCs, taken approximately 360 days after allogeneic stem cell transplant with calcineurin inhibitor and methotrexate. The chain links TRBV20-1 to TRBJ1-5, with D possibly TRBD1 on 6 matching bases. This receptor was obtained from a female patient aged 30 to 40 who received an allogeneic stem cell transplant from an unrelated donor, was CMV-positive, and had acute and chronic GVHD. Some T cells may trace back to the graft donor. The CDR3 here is CSVHTGCQHF. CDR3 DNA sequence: TGCAGCGTTCATACAGGGTGCCAGCATTTT.